This T cell receptor beta chain was recorded in a study of shared clonotypes between healthy human individuals. As for the study in general: Every donor yielded three CD4 naive, three CD4 memory, two CD8 naive and one CD8 memory plate.

Data came from immunoSEQ multiplex PCR; TCRdb stores just in-frame clones and leaves some out. Among about 1 million clones listed, approximately 72% were seen once. Only a few counts were recorded for this clone. Between the trimmed V and J ends, which lost 1 base and 3 bases, there was a span of 10 bases. Germline CDR1 and CDR2: LNHNV and YYDKDF (reference sequence). The CDR3 covers 15 residues. Input material: memory CD4+ T cells sorted from blood. The sample's subset: CD45RA-negative fraction. The source is a man between 18 and 35 years old in good health. V is TRBV15 and J is TRBJ1-5; D may be TRBD1 (5 bases). The CDR3 sequence is CATSRGGGSNQPQHF. In DNA, the CDR3 is TGTGCCACCAGCAGAGGTGGGGGTTCCAATCAGCCCCAGCATTTT.